This TCR beta chain was observed in a study of cytomegalovirus exposure and HLA in healthy donors. The study sampled nominally healthy donors, though unrecorded immune exposures were likely. In the PCR, 60 Vbeta and 13 Jbeta primers were used. Profiling relied on immunoSEQ multiplex PCR, and the TCRdb table lists in-frame clones only, not all of them. The sample gives approximately 130,000 clones, more than 70% of which show up once; 6% to 8% is in the top ten. Turning to this clone: What it binds is not known.

Study-wide results and limits: Earlier analysis yielded a pattern in which most TCR beta V segments were productive about 90% or about 30% of the time.

V lost 3 bases and J lost 5, with 16 bases in between. The CDR3 is made up of 15 amino acids. CDR1 and CDR2 from the germline V gene are MNHNS and SASEGT. The clonotype originates from a woman under 40 in good health and CMV-seropositive. The J gene is TRBJ2-5, the V gene TRBV6-1; D possibly corresponds to TRBD2 (5 bases). The sample consisted of PBMCs. The CDR3 coding sequence is TGTGCCAGCAGTGACGTTGTGAGGGATGGCGAGACCCAGTACTTC. Translating gives CASSDVVRDGETQYF.